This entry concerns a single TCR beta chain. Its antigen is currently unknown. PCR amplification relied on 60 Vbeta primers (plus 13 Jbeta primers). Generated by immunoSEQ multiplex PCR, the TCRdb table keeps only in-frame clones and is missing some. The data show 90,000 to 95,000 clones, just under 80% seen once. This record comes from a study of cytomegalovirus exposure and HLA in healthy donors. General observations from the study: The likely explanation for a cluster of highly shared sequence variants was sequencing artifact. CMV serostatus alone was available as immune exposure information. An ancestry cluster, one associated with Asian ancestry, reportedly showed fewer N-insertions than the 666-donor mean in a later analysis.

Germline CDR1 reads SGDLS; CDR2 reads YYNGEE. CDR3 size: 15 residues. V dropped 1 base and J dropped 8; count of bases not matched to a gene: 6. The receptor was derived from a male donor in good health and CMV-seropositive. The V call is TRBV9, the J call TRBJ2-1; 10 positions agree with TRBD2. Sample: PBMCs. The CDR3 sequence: CASSVLAGGWYEQFF. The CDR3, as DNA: TGTGCCAGCAGCGTATTAGCGGGGGGCTGGTATGAGCAGTTCTTC.